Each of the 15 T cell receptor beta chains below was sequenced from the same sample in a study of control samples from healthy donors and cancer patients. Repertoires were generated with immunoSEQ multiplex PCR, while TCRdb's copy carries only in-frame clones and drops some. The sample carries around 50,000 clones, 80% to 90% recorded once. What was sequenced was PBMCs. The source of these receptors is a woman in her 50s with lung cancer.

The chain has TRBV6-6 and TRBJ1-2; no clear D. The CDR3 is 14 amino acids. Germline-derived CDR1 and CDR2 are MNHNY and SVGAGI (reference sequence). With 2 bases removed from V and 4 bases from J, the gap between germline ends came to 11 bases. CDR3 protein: CASSYRGDSYGYTF. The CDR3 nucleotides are TGTGCCAGCAGTTACCGCGGGGATAGCTATGGCTACACCTTC.

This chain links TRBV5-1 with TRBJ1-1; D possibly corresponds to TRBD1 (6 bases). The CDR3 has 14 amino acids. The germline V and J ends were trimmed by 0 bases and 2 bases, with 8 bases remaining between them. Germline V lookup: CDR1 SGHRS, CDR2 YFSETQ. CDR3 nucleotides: TGCGCCAGCAGCTTGGCTGGGGGCAACACTGAAGCTTTCTTT. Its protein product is CASSLAGGNTEAFF. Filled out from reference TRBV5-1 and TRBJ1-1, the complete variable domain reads KAGVTQTPRYLIKTRGQQVTLSCSPISGHRSVSWYQQTPGQGLQFLFEYFSETQRNKGNFPGRFSGRQFSNSRSEMNVSTLELGDSALYLCASSLAGGNTEAFFGQGTRLTVV.

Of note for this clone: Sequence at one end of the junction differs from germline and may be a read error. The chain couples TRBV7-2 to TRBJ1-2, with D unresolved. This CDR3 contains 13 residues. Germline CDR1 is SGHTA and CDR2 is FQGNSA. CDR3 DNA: TGTGCCAGCACCCCACCGGAGGGTAGACGGGATGTCTTC. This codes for CASTPPEGRRDVF. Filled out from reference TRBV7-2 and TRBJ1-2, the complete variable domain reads GAGVSQSPSNKVTEKGKDVELRCDPISGHTALYWYRQSLGQGLEFLIYFQGNSAPDKSGLPSDRFSAERTGGSVSTLTIQRTQQEDSAVYLCASTPPEGRRDVFGSGTRLTVV.

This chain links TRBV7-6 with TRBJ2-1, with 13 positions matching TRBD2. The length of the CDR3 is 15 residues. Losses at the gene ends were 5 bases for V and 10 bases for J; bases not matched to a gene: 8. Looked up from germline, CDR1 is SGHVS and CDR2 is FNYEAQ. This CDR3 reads CASSRNGLAGDEQFF. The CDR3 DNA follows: TGTGCCAGCAGCCGAAATGGACTAGCGGGGGACGAGCAGTTCTTC.

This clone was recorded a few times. The CDR3 spells CASSRSGGATDTQYF. The DNA of the CDR3 is TGTGCCAGCAGCCGTAGCGGGGGGGCGACAGATACGCAGTATTTT. The chain combines TRBV7-3 with TRBJ2-3, with 11 bases fitting TRBD2. The germline gives CDR1 SGHTA, CDR2 FQGTGA. The CDR3 runs to 15 residues. V lost 5 bases to trimming and J lost 3 bases; unmatched junction nucleotides: 4.

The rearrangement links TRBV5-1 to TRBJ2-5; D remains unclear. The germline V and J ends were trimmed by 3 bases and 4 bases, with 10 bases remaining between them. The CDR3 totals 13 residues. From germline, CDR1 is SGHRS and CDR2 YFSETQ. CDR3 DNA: TGCGCCAGCAGCTCCACAGTGCCAGAGACCCAGTACTTC. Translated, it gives CASSSTVPETQYF.

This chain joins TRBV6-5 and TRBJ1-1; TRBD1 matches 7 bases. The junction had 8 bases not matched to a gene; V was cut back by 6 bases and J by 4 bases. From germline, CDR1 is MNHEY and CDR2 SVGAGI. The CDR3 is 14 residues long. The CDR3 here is CASRAPGGSTEAFF. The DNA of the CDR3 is TGTGCCAGCAGGGCTCCAGGGGGTAGCACTGAAGCTTTCTTT.

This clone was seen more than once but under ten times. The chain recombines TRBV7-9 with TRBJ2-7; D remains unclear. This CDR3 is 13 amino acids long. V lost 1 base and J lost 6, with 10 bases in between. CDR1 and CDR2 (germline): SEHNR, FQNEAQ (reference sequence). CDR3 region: CASSLVGLAEQYF. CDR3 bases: TGTGCCAGCAGCTTAGTGGGGTTGGCCGAGCAGTACTTC.

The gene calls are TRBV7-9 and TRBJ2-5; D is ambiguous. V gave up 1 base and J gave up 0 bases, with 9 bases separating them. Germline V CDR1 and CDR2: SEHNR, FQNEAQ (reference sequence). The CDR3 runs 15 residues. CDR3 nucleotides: TGTGCCAGCAGCTTAGAAGAGCTTTACCAAGAGACCCAGTACTTC. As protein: CASSLEELYQETQYF.

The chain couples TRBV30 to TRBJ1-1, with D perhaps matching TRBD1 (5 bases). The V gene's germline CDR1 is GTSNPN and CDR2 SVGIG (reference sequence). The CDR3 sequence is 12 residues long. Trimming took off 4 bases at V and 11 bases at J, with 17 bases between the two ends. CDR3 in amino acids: CAWNFGGMGAFF. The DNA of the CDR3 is TGTGCCTGGAACTTTGGGGGGATGGGGGCTTTCTTT.

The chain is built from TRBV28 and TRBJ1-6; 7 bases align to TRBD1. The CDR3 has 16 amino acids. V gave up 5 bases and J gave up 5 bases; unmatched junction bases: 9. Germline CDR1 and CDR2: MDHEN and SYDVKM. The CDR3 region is CASSSSATGNNSPLHF. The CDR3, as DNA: TGTGCCAGCAGTAGCTCTGCGACAGGGAATAATTCACCCCTCCACTTT.

The CDR3 is CASSQAWGGETDTQYF. In DNA form, the CDR3 reads TGCGCCAGCAGCCAAGCGTGGGGGGGCGAGACAGATACGCAGTATTTT. The chain has TRBV4-3 and TRBJ2-3; D is perhaps TRBD2 (7 bases). Germline CDR1 and CDR2: LGHNA and YSLEER. The CDR3 length is 16 residues. Trimming removed 1 base at V and 3 bases at J, with 14 bases between.

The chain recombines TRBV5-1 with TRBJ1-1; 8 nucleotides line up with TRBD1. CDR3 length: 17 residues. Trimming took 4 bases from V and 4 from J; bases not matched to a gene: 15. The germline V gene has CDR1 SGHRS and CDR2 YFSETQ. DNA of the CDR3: TGCGCCAGCAGCCCGAATAAGTTGGAAGACAGGGGCACTGAAGCTTTCTTT. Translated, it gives CASSPNKLEDRGTEAFF.

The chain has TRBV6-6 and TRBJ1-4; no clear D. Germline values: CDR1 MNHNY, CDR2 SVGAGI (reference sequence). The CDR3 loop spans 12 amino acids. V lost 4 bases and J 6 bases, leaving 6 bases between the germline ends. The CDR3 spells CASSSIDEKLFF. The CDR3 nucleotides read TGTGCCAGCAGTTCAATAGATGAAAAACTGTTTTTT.

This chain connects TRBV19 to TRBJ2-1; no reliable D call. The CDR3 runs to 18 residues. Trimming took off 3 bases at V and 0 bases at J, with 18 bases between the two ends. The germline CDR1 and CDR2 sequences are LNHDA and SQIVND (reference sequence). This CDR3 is CASSIILMELSSYNEQFF. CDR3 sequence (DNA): TGTGCCAGTAGTATTATCCTCATGGAGCTGAGCTCCTACAATGAGCAGTTCTTC.